This is a list of T cell receptor beta chains from one sample in a study of molecular identifiers for immune sequencing clone quantification. TCRdb used MiXCR to reprocess the PCR reads, holding one entry per CDR3 protein. The sample includes about 640,000 distinct CDR3 sequences, just under 20% of them seen just once. The sample was naive CD8+ T cells from blood, with Jurkat cell RNA spiked in. The source of these receptors is a human donor in good health. Some libraries in this study had Jurkat cell RNA spiked in. The CDR3 runs from the conserved cysteine through the conserved F or W. The D gene is left open where the match is weak. Only part of the rows carry a size: once, few, many, or a class if the clone is expanded.

D	size	V	J	DNA	CDR3
TRBD2	many	TRBV28	TRBJ2-4	TGTGCCAGCAGTTTACTAGCGGTTAAAAACATTCAGTACTTC	CASSLLAVKNIQYF
TRBD1	many	TRBV3-1	TRBJ2-6	TGTGCCAGCAGCCTTCCGAGACAGGGGAGCTCTGGGGCCAACGTCCTGACTTTC	CASSLPRQGSSGANVLTF
TRBD1	-	TRBV2	TRBJ2-5	TGTGCCAGCAGTGCAACCCGGGACAGGGACCAAGAGACCCAGTACTTC	CASSATRDRDQETQYF
TRBD1	many	TRBV30	TRBJ1-6	TGTGCCTGGAGTTGGACAGGGAATTCACCCCTCCACTTT	CAWSWTGNSPLHF
-	few	TRBV4-1	TRBJ1-1	TGCGCCAGCAGCCAAGATCCCACAGGGTACGGTACCACTGAAGCTTTCTTT	CASSQDPTGYGTTEAFF
TRBD2	many	TRBV9	TRBJ2-3	TGTGCCAGCAGCGTTTGGACTAGCGGATTAACAGATACGCAGTATTTT	CASSVWTSGLTDTQYF
TRBD2	-	TRBV24-1	TRBJ2-1	TGTGCCACCAGTGATTCCGGGACTAGCTTTGAGCAGTTCTTC	CATSDSGTSFEQFF
-	many	TRBV21-1	TRBJ1-3	TGTGCCAGCAGCGCAGGGGCTGGAAACACCATATATTTT	CASSAGAGNTIYF
-	many	TRBV28	TRBJ2-1	TGTGCCAGCACCCTGCCCCATTCTAGCGAATTTTACAATGAGCAGTTCTTC	CASTLPHSSEFYNEQFF
-	many	TRBV11-2	TRBJ2-2	TGTGCCAGCAGTCTAGGGGGGGCCGGGGAGCTGTTTTTT	CASSLGGAGELFF
TRBD1	many	TRBV6-5	TRBJ2-3	TGTGCCAGCAGTTACCGGACAGGGCGCACAGATACGCAGTATTTT	CASSYRTGRTDTQYF
-	many	TRBV12-3/TRBV12-4	TRBJ2-3	TGTGCCACCTCCGACGGTATCGGCACAGATACGCAGTATTTT	CATSDGIGTDTQYF
-	many	TRBV4-3	TRBJ2-6	TGCGCCAGCAGCCCCGGACTCTCTGGGGCCAACGTCCTGACTTTC	CASSPGLSGANVLTF
TRBD2	-	TRBV4-3	TRBJ2-7	TGCGCCAGCAGCCAGGGGGGGGGGATTTCCTACGAGCAGTACTTC	CASSQGGGISYEQYF
TRBD2	few	TRBV6-5	TRBJ2-2	TGTGCCAGCGGGGGACTAGCGGGACAATGGAGCGGGGAGCTGTTTTTT	CASGGLAGQWSGELFF
-	many	TRBV28	TRBJ1-5	TGTGCCAGCAGTCCCGTGGCGGGTCAGCCCCAGCATTTT	CASSPVAGQPQHF
-	many	TRBV5-1	TRBJ1-1	TGCGCCAGCAGCTTGGTGGCAGGGAACACTGAAGCTTTCTTT	CASSLVAGNTEAFF
-	many	TRBV6-5	TRBJ2-5	TGTGCCAGCAGTTGGGTGGGCACTCGGGCAGAGACCCAGTACTTC	CASSWVGTRAETQYF
-	many	TRBV20-1	TRBJ2-7	TGCAGTGCTAGAGTTCACGAAACCTACGAGCAGTACTTC	CSARVHETYEQYF
TRBD2	few	TRBV13	TRBJ2-1	TGTGCCAGCAGCTTCCGGACTAGCGGTGGGCATGAGCAGTTCTTC	CASSFRTSGGHEQFF
TRBD1	many	TRBV7-9	TRBJ2-1	TGTGCCAGCAGCCGTGATAACCGGGACAGAAATGAGCAGTTCTTC	CASSRDNRDRNEQFF
-	few	TRBV19	TRBJ2-1	TGTGCCAGTAGAGGCCGGGACATCGGTGAGCAGTTCTTC	CASRGRDIGEQFF
-	many	TRBV27	TRBJ1-1	TGTGCCAGCAGTTTAATGGGGGGCACTGAAGCTTTCTTT	CASSLMGGTEAFF
TRBD2	many	TRBV20-1	TRBJ2-7	TGCAGTGGTGCACTAGCGGACTCCTACGAGCAGTACTTC	CSGALADSYEQYF
TRBD1	few	TRBV19	TRBJ2-5	TGTGCCAGTAGTCTTGCCGAGGGACAGTCCCAAGAGACCCAGTACTTC	CASSLAEGQSQETQYF
-	many	TRBV4-3	TRBJ1-3	TGCGCCAGCAGCCAAGATTTGCAGGGAGTATCTGGAAACACCATATATTTT	CASSQDLQGVSGNTIYF
-	many	TRBV29-1	TRBJ2-3	TGCAGCGTTGAAGATCTCCTACTGGGTACGCAGTATTTT	CSVEDLLLGTQYF
-	many	TRBV12-3/TRBV12-4	TRBJ1-5	TGTGCCAGCAGTCGATCAGACCTAAATATCAATCAGCCCCAGCATTTT	CASSRSDLNINQPQHF
TRBD1	-	TRBV30	TRBJ2-2	TGTGCCTGGCTGACAGGGGGCCCCGGGGAGCTGTTTTTT	CAWLTGGPGELFF
TRBD1	many	TRBV6-5	TRBJ1-1	TGTGCCAGCTGTCGGGACAGGGGATTGAACACTGAAGCTTTCTTT	CASCRDRGLNTEAFF
-	-	TRBV9	TRBJ2-7	TGTGCCAGCAGCGTAGCAGTCGGGGGAGGCCACGAGCAGTACTTC	CASSVAVGGGHEQYF
-	many	TRBV4-3	TRBJ1-1	TGCGCCAGCAGCCAAGATTTGGGGGAATTAGGCACTGAAGCTTTCTTT	CASSQDLGELGTEAFF
TRBD2	-	TRBV5-3	TRBJ2-5	TGTGCCGGCAGCCAAACAGAAAGACTAGCGGTCCGGGAGACCCAGTACTTC	CAGSQTERLAVRETQYF
-	few	TRBV4-3	TRBJ2-7	TGCGCCAGCAGCCCATATAGGGGGGGGGGGTACGAGCAGTACTTC	CASSPYRGGGYEQYF
-	many	TRBV7-9	TRBJ2-7	TGTGCCAGCAGCCCGCCCGTGGTTAGAGTCGAGCAGTACTTC	CASSPPVVRVEQYF
-	few	TRBV12-3/TRBV12-4	TRBJ2-5	TGTGCCAGCAGGGCCGGGGGAACCCCATGGACCCAGTACTTC	CASRAGGTPWTQYF
-	few	TRBV4-2	TRBJ2-3	TGCGCCAGCAGCCAAGACTGGGACGCTGGCACAGATACGCAGTATTTT	CASSQDWDAGTDTQYF
TRBD2	many	TRBV4-3	TRBJ2-1	TGCGCCAGCAGCCAAGATACAGCGGGGCCTTACAATGAGCAGTTCTTC	CASSQDTAGPYNEQFF
-	few	TRBV6-8	TRBJ2-5	TGTGCCAGCCGTAGAGACCGGGCCGGCTGGCGGGAGACCCAGTACTTC	CASRRDRAGWRETQYF
-	many	TRBV25-1	TRBJ2-5	TGTGCCAGCAGTGAATCGGCGAGCGGGCCCTTAACGGAGACCCAGTACTTC	CASSESASGPLTETQYF
-	many	TRBV7-6	TRBJ2-5	TGTGCCAGCAGCTCTAGAAGGAACACCGGTGTCGGAGAGACCCAGTACTTC	CASSSRRNTGVGETQYF
-	many	TRBV5-6	TRBJ1-1	TGTGCCAGCAGCTTGGTTAGGGCGGGCACTGAAGCTTTCTTT	CASSLVRAGTEAFF
-	many	TRBV27	TRBJ2-4	TGTGCCAGCAGTTCGGGGCCGGACGGCAACATTCAGTACTTC	CASSSGPDGNIQYF
-	many	TRBV5-5	TRBJ2-3	TGTGCCAGCAGCTTGGGGTTCGGGACAGATACGCAGTATTTT	CASSLGFGTDTQYF
TRBD1	many	TRBV27	TRBJ2-7	TGTGCCAGCAGTCTCGGGACAGGCGACCCCTACGAGCAGTACTTC	CASSLGTGDPYEQYF
-	many	TRBV16	TRBJ1-2	TGTGCCAGCAGCCACATGACAGGCGGCAACTCTGGCTACACCTTC	CASSHMTGGNSGYTF
TRBD2	-	TRBV9	TRBJ2-3	TGTGCCAGCAGCGAATCCGGGACTAGCGGGAGAGGAACAGATACGCAGTATTTT	CASSESGTSGRGTDTQYF
-	-	TRBV7-9	TRBJ1-1	TGTGCCAGCAGCTTAGATACTTGGGACACTGAAGCTTTCTTT	CASSLDTWDTEAFF
TRBD2	many	TRBV20-1	TRBJ2-7	TGCAGTGCGAGGGAGGGGACTGCATCCTACGAGCAGTACTTC	CSAREGTASYEQYF
TRBD2	many	TRBV30	TRBJ2-1	TGTGCCTGGAGTATTAGCGGGAATGAGCAGTTCTTC	CAWSISGNEQFF
TRBD1	many	TRBV5-8	TRBJ1-1	TGTGCCAGCAGCCCGATGACAGGGCTGAACACTGAAGCTTTCTTT	CASSPMTGLNTEAFF
-	-	TRBV27	TRBJ1-1	TGTGCCAGCAGTTTATTGACAGACACTGAGGCTTTCTTT	CASSLLTDTEAFF
-	-	TRBV13	TRBJ2-7	TGTGCCAGCAGTTATAAGATGGCCCCCTACGAGCAGTACTTC	CASSYKMAPYEQYF
-	many	TRBV30	TRBJ2-3	TGTGCCTGGAGTGCGTTGGGTGGCACAGATACGCAGTATTTT	CAWSALGGTDTQYF
TRBD1	many	TRBV13	TRBJ1-1	TGTGCCAGCAGCTTAGGAGACAGGGGGAACACTGAAGCTTTCTTT	CASSLGDRGNTEAFF
-	many	TRBV7-9	TRBJ2-3	TGTGCCAGCAGCCTCGACAGCAACACAGATACGCAGTATTTT	CASSLDSNTDTQYF
-	many	TRBV6-5	TRBJ1-1	TGTGCCAGCAGTCCCTCGCAGGGATGGAACACTGAAGCTTTCTTT	CASSPSQGWNTEAFF
-	many	TRBV27	TRBJ2-2	TGTGCCAGCAGTTTCTTCGGCGGGGAGCTGTTTTTT	CASSFFGGELFF
-	many	TRBV7-9	TRBJ2-7	TGTGCCAGCAGCTCGACCCCGGACTACGAGCAGTACTTC	CASSSTPDYEQYF
-	-	TRBV4-3	TRBJ2-1	TGCGCCAGCAGCCAAGTCCCCCTAAACTTTATTGAGCAGTTCTTC	CASSQVPLNFIEQFF